This record looks at one T cell receptor beta chain sequence and its context. Antigen unknown. V gave up 4 bases and J gave up 3 bases, with 21 bases separating them. CDR1 is SEHNR and CDR2 is FQNEAQ in the germline V gene (reference sequence). This CDR3 is 17 amino acids long. This entry belongs to a study of shared clonotypes between healthy human individuals. Broader study findings: Of the naive CD4 clonotypes, roughly 5.2% were shared across several donors. Represented diversity, genetic and exposure-history alike, was limited by few donors. Clonotypes shared by all four donors outscored non-shared clonotypes in generation probability.

Generated by immunoSEQ multiplex PCR, the TCRdb table keeps only in-frame clones and is missing some. Found here are about 1.1 million clones, roughly 80% of them singletons; the top ten hold 0.89%. This receptor was obtained from a man younger than 35 in good health. Some clones in this sample may be carry-over from other donors' samples. Specimen: memory CD4+ T cells from PBMCs. Subset defined: CD45RA-negative fraction. The chain uses TRBV7-9 and TRBJ2-5; D not certain. The DNA of the CDR3 is TGTGCCAGCAGCTCCCAAGTCACCTTCACTCTAAAAGAGACCCAGTACTTC. Translated: CASSSQVTFTLKETQYF. Using reference TRBV7-9 and TRBJ2-5 for the parts outside the CDR3, the full variable domain is DTGVSQNPRHKITKRGQNVTFRCDPISEHNRLYWYRQTLGQGPEFLTYFQNEAQLEKSRLLSDRFSAERPKGSFSTLEIQRTEQGDSAMYLCASSSQVTFTLKETQYFGPGTRLLVL.